The rows below give T cell receptor beta chains drawn from one sample of a study of T cell responses to AZD1222 COVID-19 vaccine. Clones were read by immunoSEQ multiplex PCR, and TCRdb kept only the in-frame ones, dropping some. The repertoire holds around 130,000 clones, with roughly 92% as singletons. The starting material was peripheral blood, obtained 28 days after the second AZD1222 dose. These receptors originate from an adult who received the AZD1222 COVID-19 vaccine. Each CDR3 is given with its conserved first and last residue. A D gene is named only where the DNA matches it firmly. Rows may omit the clone size; those that give it use once, few, many or a size class.

D gene: NA
J gene: TRBJ2-7
clone size: NA
V gene: TRBV4-1
CDR3 protein: CASSLDQGFEQYF
CDR3 DNA: TGCGCCAGCAGCCTGGACCAGGGCTTCGAGCAGTACTTC

D gene: TRBD2
J gene: TRBJ2-7
clone size: few
V gene: TRBV5-5
CDR3 protein: CASSAGLAASYEQYF
CDR3 DNA: TGTGCCAGCAGCGCGGGACTAGCGGCCTCCTACGAGCAGTACTTC

D gene: NA
J gene: TRBJ2-3
clone size: NA
V gene: TRBV7-3
CDR3 protein: CASSLSRGGDGDTQYF
CDR3 DNA: TGTGCCAGCAGCTTAAGCCGCGGGGGCGACGGAGATACGCAGTATTTT

D gene: NA
J gene: TRBJ1-5
clone size: NA
V gene: TRBV2
CDR3 protein: CASSEATGEGAQHF
CDR3 DNA: TGTGCCAGCAGTGAAGCGACAGGCGAGGGGGCCCAGCATTTT

D gene: TRBD1
J gene: TRBJ1-2
clone size: NA
V gene: TRBV19
CDR3 protein: CASRNRGLYGYTF
CDR3 DNA: TGTGCCAGTAGAAACAGGGGGCTCTATGGCTACACCTTC

D gene: TRBD2
J gene: TRBJ2-2
clone size: NA
V gene: TRBV11-3
CDR3 protein: CASSWLGGRVGTGELFF
CDR3 DNA: TGTGCCAGCAGCTGGCTGGGAGGGAGAGTCGGAACCGGGGAGCTGTTTTTT

D gene: TRBD2
J gene: TRBJ2-3
clone size: NA
V gene: TRBV27
CDR3 protein: CASSFLAADTQYF
CDR3 DNA: TGTGCCAGCAGTTTCCTAGCGGCAGATACGCAGTATTTT

D gene: NA
J gene: TRBJ2-3
clone size: NA
V gene: TRBV3-1/TRBV3-2
CDR3 protein: CASSQESGASTDTQYF
CDR3 DNA: TGTGCCAGCAGCCAAGAGTCGGGGGCCAGCACAGATACGCAGTATTTT

D gene: TRBD1
J gene: TRBJ1-2
clone size: NA
V gene: TRBV2
CDR3 protein: CASTRQGPNYGYTF
CDR3 DNA: TGTGCCAGCACCCGACAGGGACCCAACTATGGCTACACCTTC

D gene: TRBD1
J gene: TRBJ1-1
clone size: NA
V gene: TRBV9
CDR3 protein: CASSVVEGATTEAFF
CDR3 DNA: TGTGCCAGCAGCGTAGTTGAGGGGGCGACCACTGAAGCTTTCTTT